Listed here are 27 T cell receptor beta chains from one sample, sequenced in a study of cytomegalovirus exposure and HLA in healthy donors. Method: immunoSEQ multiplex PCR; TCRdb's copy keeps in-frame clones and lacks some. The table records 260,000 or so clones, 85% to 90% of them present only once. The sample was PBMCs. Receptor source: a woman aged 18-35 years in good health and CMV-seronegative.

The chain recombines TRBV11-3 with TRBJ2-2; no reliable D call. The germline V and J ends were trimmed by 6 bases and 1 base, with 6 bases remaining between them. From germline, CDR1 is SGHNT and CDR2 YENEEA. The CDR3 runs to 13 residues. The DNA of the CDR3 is TGTGCCAGCAGTTACAAGAACACCGGGGAGCTGTTTTTT. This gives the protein CASSYKNTGELFF.

CDR3 coding DNA: TGTGCCAGCAGTTCCCCGACAGGGAGGTCCTTCGGGGAGACCCAGTACTTC. As protein: CASSSPTGRSFGETQYF. The rearrangement joins TRBV28 to TRBJ2-5; the D gene is possibly TRBD1 (7 bases). The CDR3 runs 17 residues. Germline CDR1 reads MDHEN; CDR2 reads SYDVKM. Trimming cost V 4 bases and J 5 bases, with 23 bases left between them.

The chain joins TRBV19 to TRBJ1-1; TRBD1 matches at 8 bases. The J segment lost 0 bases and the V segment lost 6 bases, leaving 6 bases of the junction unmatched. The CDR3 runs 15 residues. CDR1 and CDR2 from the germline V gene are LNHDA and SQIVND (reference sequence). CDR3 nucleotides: TGTGCCAGTAGATCACAGGGGGTAATGAACACTGAAGCTTTCTTT. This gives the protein CASRSQGVMNTEAFF.

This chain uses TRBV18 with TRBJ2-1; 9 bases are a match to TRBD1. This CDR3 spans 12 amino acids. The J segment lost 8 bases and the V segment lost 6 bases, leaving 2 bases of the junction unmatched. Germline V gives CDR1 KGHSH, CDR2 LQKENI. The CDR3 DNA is TGTGCCAGCTCGGACAGGGGCTATGAGCAGTTCTTC. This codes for CASSDRGYEQFF.

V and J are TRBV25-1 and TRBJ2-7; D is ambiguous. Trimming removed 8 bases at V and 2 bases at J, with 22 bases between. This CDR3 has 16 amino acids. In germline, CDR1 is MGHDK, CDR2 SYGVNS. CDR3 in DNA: TGTGCCAGCGATGGGTACAAGGCGACACGGCCCTACGAGCAGTACTTC. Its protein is CASDGYKATRPYEQYF.

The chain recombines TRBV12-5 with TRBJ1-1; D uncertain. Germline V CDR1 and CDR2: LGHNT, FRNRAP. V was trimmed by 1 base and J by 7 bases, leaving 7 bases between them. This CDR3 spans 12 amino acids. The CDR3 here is CASGLGRFEAFF. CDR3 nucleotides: TGTGCTAGTGGTTTGGGCCGGTTTGAAGCTTTCTTT. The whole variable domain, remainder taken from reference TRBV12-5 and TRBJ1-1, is DARVTQTPRHKVTEMGQEVTMRCQPILGHNTVFWYRQTMMQGLELLAYFRNRAPLDDSGMPKDRFSAEMPDATLATLKIQPSEPRDSAVYFCASGLGRFEAFFGQGTRLTVV.

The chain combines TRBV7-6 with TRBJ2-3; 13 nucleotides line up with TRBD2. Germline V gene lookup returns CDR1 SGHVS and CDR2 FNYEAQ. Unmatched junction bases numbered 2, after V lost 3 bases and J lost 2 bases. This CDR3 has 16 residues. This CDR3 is CASSFGLAGVTDTQYF. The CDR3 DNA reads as TGTGCCAGCAGCTTCGGACTAGCGGGAGTCACAGATACGCAGTATTTT.

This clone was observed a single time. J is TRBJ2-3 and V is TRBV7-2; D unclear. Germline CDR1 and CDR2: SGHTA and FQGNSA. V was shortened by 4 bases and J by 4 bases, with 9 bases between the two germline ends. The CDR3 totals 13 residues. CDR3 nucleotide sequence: TGTGCCAGCAGCTCCCTACGATCAGATACGCAGTATTTT. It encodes CASSSLRSDTQYF.

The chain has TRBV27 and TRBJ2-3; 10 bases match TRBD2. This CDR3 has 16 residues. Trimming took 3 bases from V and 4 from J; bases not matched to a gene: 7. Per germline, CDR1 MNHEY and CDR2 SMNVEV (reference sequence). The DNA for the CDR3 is TGTGCCAGCAGTTTCAGAAGCGGGAGGGGCGCAGATACGCAGTATTTT. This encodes CASSFRSGRGADTQYF.

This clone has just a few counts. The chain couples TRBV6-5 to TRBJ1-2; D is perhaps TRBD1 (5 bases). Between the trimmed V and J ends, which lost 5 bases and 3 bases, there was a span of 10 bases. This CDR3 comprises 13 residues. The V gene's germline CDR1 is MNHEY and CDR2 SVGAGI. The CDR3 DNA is TGTGCCAGCAGTCCACCAGGGTACTATGGCTACACCTTC. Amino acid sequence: CASSPPGYYGYTF.

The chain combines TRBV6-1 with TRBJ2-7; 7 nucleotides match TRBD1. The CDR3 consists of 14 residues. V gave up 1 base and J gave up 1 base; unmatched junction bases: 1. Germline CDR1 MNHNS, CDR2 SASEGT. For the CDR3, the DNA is TGTGCCAGCAGTGAAGGGGACAGATCCTACGAGCAGTACTTC. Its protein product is CASSEGDRSYEQYF.

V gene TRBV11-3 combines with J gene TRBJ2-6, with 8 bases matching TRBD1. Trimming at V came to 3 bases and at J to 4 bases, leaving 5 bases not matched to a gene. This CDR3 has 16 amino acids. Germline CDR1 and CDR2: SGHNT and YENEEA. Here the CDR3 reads CASSLQGAAGANVLTF. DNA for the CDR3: TGTGCCAGCAGCTTGCAGGGGGCGGCCGGGGCCAACGTCCTGACTTTC.

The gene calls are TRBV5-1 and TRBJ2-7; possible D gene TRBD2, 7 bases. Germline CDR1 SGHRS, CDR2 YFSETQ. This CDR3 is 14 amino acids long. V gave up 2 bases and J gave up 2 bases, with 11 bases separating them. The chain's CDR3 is CASSFGGPTYEQYF. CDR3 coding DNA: TGCGCCAGCAGCTTCGGGGGGCCCACCTACGAGCAGTACTTC.

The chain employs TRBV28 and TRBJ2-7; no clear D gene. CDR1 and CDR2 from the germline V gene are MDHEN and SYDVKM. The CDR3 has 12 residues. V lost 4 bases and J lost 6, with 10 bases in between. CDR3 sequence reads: CASSSVPSEQYF. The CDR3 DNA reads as TGTGCCAGCAGTTCCGTTCCCTCCGAGCAGTACTTC.

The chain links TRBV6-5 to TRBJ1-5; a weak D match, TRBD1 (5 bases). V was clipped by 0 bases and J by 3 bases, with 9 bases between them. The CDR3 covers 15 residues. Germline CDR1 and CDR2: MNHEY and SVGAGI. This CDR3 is CASSYSRTTNQPQHF. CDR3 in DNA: TGTGCCAGCAGTTACTCGAGGACAACCAATCAGCCCCAGCATTTT.

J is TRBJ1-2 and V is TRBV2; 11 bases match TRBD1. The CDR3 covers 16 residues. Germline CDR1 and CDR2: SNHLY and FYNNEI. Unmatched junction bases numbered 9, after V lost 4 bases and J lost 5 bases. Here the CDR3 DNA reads TGTGCCAGCAGTGCAGCCCGGGGACAGGGGGGTTATGGCTACACCTTC. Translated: CASSAARGQGGYGYTF.

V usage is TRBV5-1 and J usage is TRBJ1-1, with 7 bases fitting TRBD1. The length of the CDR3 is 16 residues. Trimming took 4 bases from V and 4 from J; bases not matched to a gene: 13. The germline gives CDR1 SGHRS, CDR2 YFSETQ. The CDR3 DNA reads TGCGCCAGCAGCCCGGTACAATACAGGGGCAGCACTGAAGCTTTCTTT. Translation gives CASSPVQYRGSTEAFF.

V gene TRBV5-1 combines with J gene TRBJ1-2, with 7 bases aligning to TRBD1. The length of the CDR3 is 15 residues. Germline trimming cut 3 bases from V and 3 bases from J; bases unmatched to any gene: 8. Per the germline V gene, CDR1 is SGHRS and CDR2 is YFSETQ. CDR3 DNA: TGCGCCAGCAGCTCCGGACAGGCAAAGGACTATGGCTACACCTTC. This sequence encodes CASSSGQAKDYGYTF.

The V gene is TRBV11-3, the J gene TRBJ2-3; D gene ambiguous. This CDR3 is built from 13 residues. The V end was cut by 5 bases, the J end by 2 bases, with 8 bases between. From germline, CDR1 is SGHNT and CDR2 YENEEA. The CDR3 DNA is TGTGCCAGCAGCCTATCTAACACAGATACGCAGTATTTT. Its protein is CASSLSNTDTQYF.

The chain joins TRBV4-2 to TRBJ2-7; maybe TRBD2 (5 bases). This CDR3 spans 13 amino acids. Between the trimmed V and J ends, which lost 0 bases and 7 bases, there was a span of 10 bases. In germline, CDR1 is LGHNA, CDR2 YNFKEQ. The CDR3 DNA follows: TGTGCCAGCAGCCAAGAGACGGGAACGGAGCAGTACTTC. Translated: CASSQETGTEQYF.

The CDR3 DNA sequence: TGTGCCAGCAGCCCCCGGGGACTCTACAATGAGCAGTTCTTC. Amino acid sequence: CASSPRGLYNEQFF. The gene calls are TRBV9 and TRBJ2-1; D possibly corresponds to TRBD2 (6 bases). The CDR3 spans 14 residues. V was cut by 4 bases and J by 3 bases, with 11 bases left in between. Germline V gives CDR1 SGDLS, CDR2 YYNGEE.

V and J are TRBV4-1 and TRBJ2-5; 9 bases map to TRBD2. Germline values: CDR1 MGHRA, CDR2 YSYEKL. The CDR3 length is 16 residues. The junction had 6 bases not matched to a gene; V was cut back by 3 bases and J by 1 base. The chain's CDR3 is CASSQTSGLIQETQYF. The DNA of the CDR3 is TGCGCCAGCAGCCAGACTAGCGGACTTATCCAAGAGACCCAGTACTTC.

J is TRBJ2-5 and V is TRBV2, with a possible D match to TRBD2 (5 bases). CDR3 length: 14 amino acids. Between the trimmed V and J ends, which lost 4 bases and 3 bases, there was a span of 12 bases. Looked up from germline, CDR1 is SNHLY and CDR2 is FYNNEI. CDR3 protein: CASSGSTRKETQYF. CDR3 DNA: TGTGCCAGCAGTGGATCAACTAGGAAAGAGACCCAGTACTTC.

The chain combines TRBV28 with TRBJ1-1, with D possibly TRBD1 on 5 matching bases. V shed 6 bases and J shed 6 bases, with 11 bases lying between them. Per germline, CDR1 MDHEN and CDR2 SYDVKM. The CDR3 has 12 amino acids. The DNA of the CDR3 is TGTGCCAGCAGGCTAGGGGTGTCTGAAGCTTTCTTT. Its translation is CASRLGVSEAFF.

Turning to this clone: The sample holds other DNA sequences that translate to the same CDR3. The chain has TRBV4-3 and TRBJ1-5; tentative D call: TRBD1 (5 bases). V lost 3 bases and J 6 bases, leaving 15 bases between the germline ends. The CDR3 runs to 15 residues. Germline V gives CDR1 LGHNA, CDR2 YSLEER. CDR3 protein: CASSQDRGGSQPQHF. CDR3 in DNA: TGCGCCAGCAGCCAGGATCGGGGGGGGTCTCAGCCCCAGCATTTT.

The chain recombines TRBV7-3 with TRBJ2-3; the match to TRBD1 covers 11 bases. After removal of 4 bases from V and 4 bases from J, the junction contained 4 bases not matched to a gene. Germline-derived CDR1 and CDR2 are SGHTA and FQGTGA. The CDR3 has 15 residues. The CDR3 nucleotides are TGTGCCAGCAGCTGGACAGGGGGCTCAGCAGATACGCAGTATTTT. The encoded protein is CASSWTGGSADTQYF.

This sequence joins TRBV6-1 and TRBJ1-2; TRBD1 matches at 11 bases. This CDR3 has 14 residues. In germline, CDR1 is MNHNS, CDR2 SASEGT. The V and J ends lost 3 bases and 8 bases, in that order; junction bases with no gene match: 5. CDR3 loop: CASSDIGTGGGYTF. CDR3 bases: TGTGCCAGCAGTGATATTGGGACAGGGGGAGGCTACACCTTC.